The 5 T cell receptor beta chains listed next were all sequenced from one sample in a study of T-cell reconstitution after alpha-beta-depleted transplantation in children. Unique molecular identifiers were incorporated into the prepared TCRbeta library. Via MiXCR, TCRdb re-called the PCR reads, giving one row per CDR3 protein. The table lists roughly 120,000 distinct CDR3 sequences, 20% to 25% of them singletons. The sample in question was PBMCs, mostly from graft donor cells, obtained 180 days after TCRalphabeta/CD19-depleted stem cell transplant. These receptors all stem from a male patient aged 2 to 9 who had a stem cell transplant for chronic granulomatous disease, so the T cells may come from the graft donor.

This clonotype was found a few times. CDR3 bases: TGCAGTGCCTCGGACGGTGAGAGGACAGCAGATACGCAGTATTTT. This gives the protein CSASDGERTADTQYF. The chain joins TRBV20-1 to TRBJ2-3, with D possibly matching TRBD1 (6 bases). This CDR3 spans 15 amino acids. V was cut by 6 bases and J by 4 bases, with 20 bases left in between. Germline CDR1 is DFQATT and CDR2 is SNEGSKA (reference sequence).

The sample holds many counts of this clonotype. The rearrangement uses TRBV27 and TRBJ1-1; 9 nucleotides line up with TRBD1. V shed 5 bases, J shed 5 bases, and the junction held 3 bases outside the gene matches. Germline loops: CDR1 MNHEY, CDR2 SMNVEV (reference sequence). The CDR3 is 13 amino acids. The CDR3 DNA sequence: TGTGCCAGCAGTGGGGGGACAGGGACTGAAGCTTTCTTT. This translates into CASSGGTGTEAFF.

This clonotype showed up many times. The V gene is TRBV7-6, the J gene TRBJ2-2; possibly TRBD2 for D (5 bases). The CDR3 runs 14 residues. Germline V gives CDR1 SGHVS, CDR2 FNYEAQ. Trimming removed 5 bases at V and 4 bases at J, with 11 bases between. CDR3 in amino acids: CASSPWETTGELFF. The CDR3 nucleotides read TGTGCCAGCAGCCCATGGGAGACCACCGGGGAGCTGTTTTTT.

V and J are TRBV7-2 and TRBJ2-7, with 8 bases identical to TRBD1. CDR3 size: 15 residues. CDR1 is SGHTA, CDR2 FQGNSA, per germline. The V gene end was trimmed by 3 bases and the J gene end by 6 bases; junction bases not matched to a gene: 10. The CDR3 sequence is CASSFGDRPSGEQYF. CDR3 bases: TGTGCCAGCAGCTTTGGGGACAGGCCTTCGGGCGAGCAGTACTTC.

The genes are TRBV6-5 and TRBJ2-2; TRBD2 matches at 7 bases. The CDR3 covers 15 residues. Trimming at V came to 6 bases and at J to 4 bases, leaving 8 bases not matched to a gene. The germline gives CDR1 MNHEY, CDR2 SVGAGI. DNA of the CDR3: TGTGCCAGCAGATACCTAACGGGGGGCACCGGGGAGCTGTTTTTT. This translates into CASRYLTGGTGELFF.